The sequence of this TCR beta chain was determined in a study of T cells in Graves' hyperthyroidism and ophthalmopathy. TCR beta CDR3 regions were amplified from RNA. The study used the HTBI primer set for a first-round RT-PCR of the TCR CDR3. Using its own MiXCR run on the multiplex PCR reads, TCRdb lists one record per CDR3 protein. The sample gives around 800,000 distinct CDR3 sequences, more than 30% of which show up once; 8.9% is in the top ten. The CDR3 sequence is 13 residues long. CDR1 SQVTM and CDR2 ANQGSEA come from the germline V gene. Trimming stripped 6 bases from V and 9 bases from J, with 20 bases between.

This clonotype was obtained from a man aged 18 to 30 with Graves' hyperthyroidism. The V call is TRBV29-1, the J call TRBJ1-1; D is unclear. Sequences were obtained from blood. The CDR3 here is CSVDQPALPQAFF. Written as DNA, the CDR3 is TGCAGCGTGGACCAGCCTGCCCTCCCTCAAGCTTTCTTT.